A selection of T cell receptor beta chains follows, all from one sample in a study of cytomegalovirus exposure and HLA in healthy donors. Clones were read by immunoSEQ multiplex PCR, and TCRdb kept only the in-frame ones, dropping some. The sample lists 180,000 or so clones, 80% to 90% occurring once. Sequencing used PBMCs. Receptors originate from a man younger than 30 in good health and CMV-seropositive. Each CDR3 is given with its conserved first and last residue. The order of the fields is J gene, V gene, D gene, CDR3 length, clone size, CDR3 protein, CDR3 DNA. D genes are given only for firm matches. Size is stated for part of the rows, as once, few or many counts, or as a class when the clone is expanded.

j_call: TRBJ2-3; v_call: TRBV10-3; d_call: .; cdr3_length: 15; clone_size: .; cdr3_aa: CAISDSVNSFSTQYF; cdr3_nt: TGTGCCATCAGTGATTCGGTAAATAGCTTCTCTACGCAGTATTTT
j_call: TRBJ2-5; v_call: TRBV5-4; d_call: TRBD1; cdr3_length: 15; clone_size: .; cdr3_aa: CASSLGQGAWETQYF; cdr3_nt: TGTGCCAGCAGCTTGGGCCAGGGGGCCTGGGAGACCCAGTACTTC
j_call: TRBJ2-5; v_call: TRBV29-1; d_call: .; cdr3_length: 13; clone_size: .; cdr3_aa: CSVGPDRKETQYF; cdr3_nt: TGCAGCGTAGGCCCCGACAGAAAAGAGACCCAGTACTTC
j_call: TRBJ1-5; v_call: TRBV19; d_call: .; cdr3_length: 17; clone_size: .; cdr3_aa: CASTSTGFYYSNQPQHF; cdr3_nt: TGTGCCAGTACGTCGACGGGGTTCTATTATAGCAATCAGCCCCAGCATTTT
j_call: TRBJ2-7; v_call: TRBV7-7; d_call: TRBD1; cdr3_length: 15; clone_size: .; cdr3_aa: CASSLSDRDPYEQYF; cdr3_nt: TGTGCCAGCAGCTTAAGCGACAGGGATCCATACGAGCAGTACTTC
j_call: TRBJ1-1; v_call: TRBV6-6; d_call: TRBD1; cdr3_length: 13; clone_size: few; cdr3_aa: CASRPQGASEAFF; cdr3_nt: TGTGCCAGCAGACCACAGGGGGCCTCTGAAGCTTTCTTT
j_call: TRBJ2-7; v_call: TRBV7-8; d_call: .; cdr3_length: 13; clone_size: .; cdr3_aa: CASGRGLSYEQYF; cdr3_nt: TGTGCCAGCGGCCGCGGACTATCCTACGAGCAGTACTTC
j_call: TRBJ2-1; v_call: TRBV15; d_call: TRBD1; cdr3_length: 17; clone_size: .; cdr3_aa: CATSRDWAQGAYNEQFF; cdr3_nt: TGTGCCACCAGCAGAGATTGGGCCCAGGGGGCTTACAATGAGCAGTTCTTC
j_call: TRBJ1-2; v_call: TRBV5-8; d_call: .; cdr3_length: 16; clone_size: few; cdr3_aa: CASSFFPGEDGDGYTF; cdr3_nt: TGTGCCAGCAGCTTTTTTCCGGGAGAGGATGGGGATGGCTACACCTTC
j_call: TRBJ2-5; v_call: TRBV6-6; d_call: TRBD2; cdr3_length: 14; clone_size: .; cdr3_aa: CASSYGLVTETQYF; cdr3_nt: TGTGCCAGCAGTTACGGACTAGTCACAGAGACCCAGTACTTC
j_call: TRBJ1-1; v_call: TRBV14; d_call: .; cdr3_length: 18; clone_size: .; cdr3_aa: CASSAHGRILLENTEAFF; cdr3_nt: TGTGCCAGCAGCGCGCACGGCAGGATACTTTTAGAGAACACTGAAGCTTTCTTT
j_call: TRBJ1-1; v_call: TRBV5-1; d_call: .; cdr3_length: 14; clone_size: .; cdr3_aa: CASSGEEGNTEAFF; cdr3_nt: TGCGCCAGCAGTGGTGAGGAGGGGAACACTGAAGCTTTCTTT
j_call: TRBJ1-6; v_call: TRBV7-6; d_call: .; cdr3_length: 13; clone_size: .; cdr3_aa: CASSLNSASPLHF; cdr3_nt: TGTGCCAGCAGCTTAAATAGTGCTTCACCCCTCCACTTT
j_call: TRBJ2-1; v_call: TRBV6-1; d_call: .; cdr3_length: 14; clone_size: .; cdr3_aa: CASSALTQRAEQFF; cdr3_nt: TGTGCCAGCAGTGCACTGACACAGAGGGCTGAGCAGTTCTTC
j_call: TRBJ2-7; v_call: TRBV5-6; d_call: TRBD2; cdr3_length: 17; clone_size: .; cdr3_aa: CASSLVSSGLSSYEQYF; cdr3_nt: TGTGCCAGCAGCTTGGTTTCTAGCGGGCTCAGCTCCTACGAGCAGTACTTC
j_call: TRBJ2-1; v_call: TRBV14; d_call: TRBD1; cdr3_length: 17; clone_size: .; cdr3_aa: CASSHYPGQGFYNEQFF; cdr3_nt: TGTGCCAGCAGCCATTATCCGGGACAGGGTTTCTACAATGAGCAGTTCTTC
j_call: TRBJ1-2; v_call: TRBV7-9; d_call: TRBD1; cdr3_length: 14; clone_size: once; cdr3_aa: CASSPSGTGTGYTF; cdr3_nt: TGTGCCAGCAGCCCCTCCGGGACAGGGACCGGCTACACCTTC
j_call: TRBJ2-5; v_call: TRBV7-9; d_call: TRBD2; cdr3_length: 19; clone_size: once; cdr3_aa: CASSLVVSAGGRYQETQYF; cdr3_nt: TGTGCCAGCAGCTTAGTGGTCTCGGCGGGGGGGCGCTACCAAGAGACCCAGTACTTC
j_call: TRBJ2-1; v_call: TRBV11-1; d_call: .; cdr3_length: 15; clone_size: .; cdr3_aa: CASSLGSKGYNEQFF; cdr3_nt: TGTGCCAGCAGCTTGGGCAGCAAAGGTTACAATGAGCAGTTCTTC
j_call: TRBJ1-2; v_call: TRBV6-1; d_call: .; cdr3_length: 16; clone_size: .; cdr3_aa: CASSESGQRSNYGYTF; cdr3_nt: TGTGCCAGCAGTGAAAGCGGGCAGAGATCTAACTATGGCTACACCTTC
j_call: TRBJ2-1; v_call: TRBV5-1; d_call: TRBD1; cdr3_length: 15; clone_size: few; cdr3_aa: CASSLTGGQYNEQFF; cdr3_nt: TGCGCCAGCAGCTTAACAGGGGGCCAATACAATGAGCAGTTCTTC
j_call: TRBJ1-5; v_call: TRBV18; d_call: .; cdr3_length: 14; clone_size: .; cdr3_aa: CASSPGRDSQPQHF; cdr3_nt: TGTGCCAGCTCACCAGGCAGGGATAGTCAGCCCCAGCATTTT
j_call: TRBJ2-1; v_call: TRBV7-8; d_call: .; cdr3_length: 16; clone_size: .; cdr3_aa: CASSLQVPPFYNEQFF; cdr3_nt: TGTGCCAGCAGCTTACAGGTTCCCCCCTTTTACAATGAGCAGTTCTTC
j_call: TRBJ1-5; v_call: TRBV30; d_call: .; cdr3_length: 15; clone_size: .; cdr3_aa: CAWSKGTLSNQPQHF; cdr3_nt: TGTGCCTGGAGTAAGGGGACACTTAGCAATCAGCCCCAGCATTTT
j_call: TRBJ1-4; v_call: TRBV7-6; d_call: .; cdr3_length: 14; clone_size: .; cdr3_aa: CASSSVSAGEKLFF; cdr3_nt: TGTGCCAGCAGCTCTGTTTCGGCGGGCGAAAAACTGTTTTTT
j_call: TRBJ1-3; v_call: TRBV7-9; d_call: TRBD1; cdr3_length: 15; clone_size: few; cdr3_aa: CASSPTGAGGNTIYF; cdr3_nt: TGTGCCAGCAGCCCGACAGGGGCGGGAGGAAACACCATATATTTT
j_call: TRBJ2-1; v_call: TRBV27; d_call: .; cdr3_length: 16; clone_size: .; cdr3_aa: CASSFGVGVPYNEQFF; cdr3_nt: TGTGCCAGCAGTTTTGGGGTAGGGGTACCTTACAATGAGCAGTTCTTC
j_call: TRBJ2-3; v_call: TRBV30; d_call: .; cdr3_length: 13; clone_size: .; cdr3_aa: CAWSVGTPDTQYF; cdr3_nt: TGTGCCTGGAGTGTGGGGACTCCTGATACGCAGTATTTT